Below, one TCR beta chain is given with its context. The sample originates from a study of cytomegalovirus exposure and HLA in healthy donors. Germline assignment: CDR1 SGHTA and CDR2 FQGNSA. The CDR3 spans 15 residues. V was trimmed by 2 bases and J by 3 bases, leaving 12 bases between them. The PCR made use of 60 Vbeta and 13 Jbeta primers. Using immunoSEQ multiplex PCR, the repertoire was profiled, and TCRdb retains in-frame clones only, with some absent. This table has 150,000 or so clones, approximately 80% appearing once. The receptor was isolated from a man between 25 and 39 years old in good health and CMV-seropositive. The sequenced sample consisted of PBMCs. The chain carries TRBV7-2 and TRBJ2-3; the D gene is possibly TRBD2 (5 bases). The CDR3 nucleotides read TGTGCCAGCAGCTTAACTGCTGGGGAGACAGATACGCAGTATTTT. It yields the protein CASSLTAGETDTQYF.